The entry below describes one TCR beta chain. Its specificity is not known. V lost 0 bases and J lost 3, with 7 bases in between. Per the germline V gene, CDR1 is ENHRY and CDR2 is SYGVKD. The CDR3 loop spans 14 amino acids. This specimen comes from a study of a mutant IDH1 vaccine in newly diagnosed glioma. Study background: Most had both radiotherapy and temozolomide beforehand; others had only one.

Time point: week 5, during vaccination. Vaccination comprised doses that each held 300 ug of mutant IDH1 20-mer peptide, plus topical imiquimod. The method was immunoSEQ multiplex PCR; TCRdb's version includes in-frame clones alone and lacks a portion of them. The sample lists around 34,000 clones, approximately 53% occurring once. The study's findings and limits: Immune responses induced by the vaccine were seen in 93.3% of patients, spanning multiple MHC alleles.

The sequence was obtained from a young woman with glioma. The chain carries TRBV10-3 and TRBJ2-3; D uncertain. The input for sequencing was PBMCs, taken from a glioma patient whose treatment included an IDH1 peptide vaccine. Here the CDR3 reads CAISESAGTDTQYF. Written as DNA, the CDR3 is TGTGCCATCAGTGAGTCGGCAGGAACAGATACGCAGTATTTT.